These T cell receptor beta chains were read from a single sample in a study of shared clonotypes between healthy human individuals. Clones were sequenced by immunoSEQ multiplex PCR, and TCRdb holds only the in-frame ones, with some missing. The table lists some 2,400,000 clones, 90% to 97% of them singletons. Material: naive CD4+ T cells sorted from blood. The receptors originated from a man between 18 and 35 years old in good health. Each CDR3 is given with its conserved first and last residue. D genes are given only for firm matches. For some rows the clone size is stated as once, few or many, or as a class when expanded; others skip it.

d_call,v_call,clone_size,j_call,cdr3_aa,cdr3_nt
TRBD2,TRBV4-1,once,TRBJ2-3,CASSHDPKRGGTDTQYF,TGCGCCAGCAGCCACGACCCTAAGCGGGGGGGCACAGATACGCAGTATTTT
.,TRBV10-3,.,TRBJ2-7,CAISEVGDRLGQYF,TGTGCCATCAGTGAAGTCGGGGACCGGTTAGGGCAGTACTTC
.,TRBV4-3,.,TRBJ2-3,CASSPASTSTDTQYF,TGCGCCAGCAGCCCGGCGTCGACTAGCACAGATACGCAGTATTTT
.,TRBV10-2,.,TRBJ1-2,CASSESGLRDYGYTF,TGCGCCAGCAGTGAGTCGGGCCTAAGGGACTATGGCTACACCTTC
.,TRBV6-1,.,TRBJ2-7,CASSEAGRASYEQYF,TGTGCCAGCAGTGAAGCGGGCAGGGCCTCCTACGAGCAGTACTTC
TRBD1,TRBV7-7,.,TRBJ2-7,CASSKSIDRGYEQYF,TGTGCTAGCAGCAAAAGTATCGACAGGGGGTACGAGCAGTACTTC
.,TRBV7-2,.,TRBJ2-3,CASSSLVADTQYF,TGTGCCAGCAGCAGCCTAGTAGCAGATACGCAGTATTTT
TRBD2,TRBV2,.,TRBJ2-5,CASSTTGLAGEETQYF,TGTGCCAGCAGTACCACGGGACTAGCGGGAGAGGAGACCCAGTACTTC
.,TRBV30,.,TRBJ1-5,CAWKGQGTQPQHF,TGTGCCTGGAAGGGGCAGGGTACTCAGCCCCAGCATTTT
TRBD1,TRBV19,.,TRBJ2-7,CASSLGQGLSYEQYF,TGTGCCAGTAGTCTTGGACAGGGCCTAAGCTACGAGCAGTACTTC